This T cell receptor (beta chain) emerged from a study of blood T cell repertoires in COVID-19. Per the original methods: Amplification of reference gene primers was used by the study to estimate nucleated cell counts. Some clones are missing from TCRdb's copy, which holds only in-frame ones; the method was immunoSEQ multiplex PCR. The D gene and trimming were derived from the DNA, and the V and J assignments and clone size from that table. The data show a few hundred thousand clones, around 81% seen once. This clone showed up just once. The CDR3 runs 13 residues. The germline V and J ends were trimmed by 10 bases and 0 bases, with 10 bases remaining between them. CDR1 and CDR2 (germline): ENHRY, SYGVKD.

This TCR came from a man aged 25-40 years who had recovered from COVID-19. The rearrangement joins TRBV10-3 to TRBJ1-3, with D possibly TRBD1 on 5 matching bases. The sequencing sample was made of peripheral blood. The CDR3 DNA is TGTGCCAGCAACGGGGGCTCTGGAAACACCATATATTTT. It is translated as CASNGGSGNTIYF.